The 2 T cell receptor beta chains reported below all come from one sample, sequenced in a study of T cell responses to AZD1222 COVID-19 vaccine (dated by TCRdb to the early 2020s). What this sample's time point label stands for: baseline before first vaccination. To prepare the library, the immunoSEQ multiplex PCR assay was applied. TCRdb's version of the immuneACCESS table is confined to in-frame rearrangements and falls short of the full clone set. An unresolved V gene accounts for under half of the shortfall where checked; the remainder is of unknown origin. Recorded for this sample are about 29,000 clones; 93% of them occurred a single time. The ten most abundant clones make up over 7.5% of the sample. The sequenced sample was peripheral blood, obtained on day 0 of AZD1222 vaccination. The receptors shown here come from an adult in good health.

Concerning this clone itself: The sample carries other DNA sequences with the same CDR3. As DNA, the CDR3 is TGTGCCAGCAGTTACAGGGTGAACACTGAAGCTTTCTTT. This codes for CASSYRVNTEAFF. The chain couples TRBV6-2 or TRBV6-3 to TRBJ1-1, with no clear D. V was clipped by 2 bases and J by 0 bases, with 4 bases between them. The CDR3 covers 13 residues. In germline, CDR1 is MNHEY, CDR2 SVGEGT.

The CDR3: CASSPVRGDNQPQHF. CDR3 DNA sequence: TGTGCCAGCAGTCCGGTCAGGGGCGACAATCAGCCCCAGCATTTT. V usage is TRBV28 and J usage is TRBJ1-5; TRBD1 might be the D (6 bases). This CDR3 contains 15 residues. Trimming removed 5 bases at V and 3 bases at J, with 14 bases between. CDR1 is MDHEN, CDR2 SYDVKM, per germline.